A single sample gave rise to the 16 T cell receptor beta chains below, sequenced in a study of cytomegalovirus exposure and HLA in healthy donors. PCR used 60 Vbeta primers and 13 Jbeta primers. The repertoire was sequenced with immunoSEQ multiplex PCR; TCRdb's copy has only in-frame clones and lacks some. Altogether roughly 120,000 clones are present, approximately 80% being singletons, with the ten largest covering just under 3%. The sequenced sample consisted of PBMCs. All receptors derive from a woman in her late teens or twenties in good health and CMV-seropositive.

This clone came up once. The J gene is TRBJ2-5, the V gene TRBV9, with 13 bases lining up with TRBD2. Germline V gene lookup returns CDR1 SGDLS and CDR2 YYNGEE. The CDR3 sequence is 15 residues long. V gave up 4 bases and J gave up 2 bases; unmatched junction bases: 2. The DNA of the CDR3 is TGTGCCAGCAGCCAGGGACTAGCGGGGCAAGAGACCCAGTACTTC. It specifies CASSQGLAGQETQYF.

The chain employs TRBV14 and TRBJ2-3; 10 bases line up with TRBD2. Trimming removed 5 bases from V and 0 bases from J; junction bases left unmatched: 8. The germline V gene encodes CDR1 SGHDN and CDR2 FVKESK. This CDR3 has 17 residues. CDR3 nucleotides: TGTGCCAGCAGCTTGACAGCGGGGGGGTCTAGCACAGATACGCAGTATTTT. Translating it yields CASSLTAGGSSTDTQYF.

For this clone: A read error may produce the germline difference seen at one junction end. The chain employs TRBV4-1 and TRBJ2-7; D gene uncertain. Germline V CDR1 and CDR2: MGHRA, YSYEKL. CDR3 length: 14 amino acids. CDR3 sequence (DNA): TGCGCCAGCAGAGTCACAGAGAGCTCCTACGGGCAGTACTTC. This gives the protein CASRVTESSYGQYF.

A single count supports this clone. The chain couples TRBV5-6 to TRBJ2-1, with 7 bases aligning to TRBD2. CDR3 length: 15 amino acids. The junction had 12 bases not matched to a gene; V was cut back by 4 bases and J by 8 bases. Germline CDR1 and CDR2: SGHDT and YYEEEE. CDR3 sequence: CASSTSLRLADEQFF. The CDR3 DNA reads TGTGCCAGCAGCACTAGCCTTAGACTAGCCGATGAGCAGTTCTTC.

V usage is TRBV19 and J usage is TRBJ2-3; 7 bases fit TRBD2. Germline V gene data show CDR1 as LNHDA and CDR2 as SQIVND (reference sequence). V dropped 4 bases and J dropped 2; count of bases not matched to a gene: 9. CDR3 length equals 16 residues. The CDR3 loop reads CASSTYAGGITDTQYF. CDR3 nucleotide sequence: TGTGCCAGTAGTACTTACGCCGGGGGGATCACAGATACGCAGTATTTT.

The chain links TRBV2 to TRBJ2-3; TRBD2 matches 7 bases. CDR3 length: 15 amino acids. With V trimmed by 10 bases and J by 1 base, 11 bases remained unmatched. Germline V lookup: CDR1 SNHLY, CDR2 FYNNEI. Written as DNA, the CDR3 is TGTGCCAAACCGGGAGGCGGGGATCGCACAGATACGCAGTATTTT. Encoded protein: CAKPGGGDRTDTQYF.

The V and J genes are TRBV5-6 and TRBJ2-1; D possibly corresponds to TRBD1 (6 bases). The CDR3 has 13 amino acids. Germline CDR1 reads SGHDT; CDR2 reads YYEEEE. Trimming took 4 bases from V and 8 from J, leaving 13 bases between them. The CDR3: CASSQQGFDEQFF. In nucleotides, the CDR3 is TGTGCCAGCAGCCAACAGGGATTCGATGAGCAGTTCTTC.

The J gene is TRBJ2-7, the V gene TRBV7-9, with 8 bases lining up with TRBD1. J lost 3 bases, V lost 1 base, and 2 bases had no gene match. This CDR3 region has 14 residues. Germline assignment: CDR1 SEHNR and CDR2 FQNEAQ (reference sequence). The CDR3 protein is CASSLEQGDYEQYF. CDR3 DNA sequence: TGTGCCAGCAGCTTAGAACAGGGGGACTACGAGCAGTACTTC.

The V gene is TRBV19, the J gene TRBJ1-6; 8 bases map to TRBD1. This CDR3 region has 14 residues. Germline-derived CDR1 and CDR2 are LNHDA and SQIVND (reference sequence). Trimming at V came to 5 bases and at J to 6 bases, leaving 3 bases not matched to a gene. Written as DNA, the CDR3 is TGTGCCAGTAGTGAGGACAGGGTTAATTCACCCCTCCACTTT. Protein: CASSEDRVNSPLHF.

This clone was observed a handful of times. V and J are TRBV2 and TRBJ1-2; tentatively, D is TRBD1 (5 bases). The V gene's germline CDR1 is SNHLY and CDR2 FYNNEI. The CDR3 length is 11 residues. Between the trimmed V and J ends, which lost 5 bases and 10 bases, there was a span of 11 bases. The CDR3 sequence: CASSLRVFYTF. The CDR3 coding sequence is TGTGCCAGCAGTCTCAGGGTTTTCTACACCTTC.

This clone was found a few times. The chain is built from TRBV10-2 and TRBJ2-7; 15 bases are shared with TRBD2. Germline-derived CDR1 and CDR2 are WSHSY and SAAADI. V lost 8 bases to trimming and J lost 6 bases; unmatched junction nucleotides: 11. The CDR3 spans 16 residues. The CDR3 here is CASDWTSGGGRSEQYF. CDR3 coding DNA: TGCGCCAGCGACTGGACTAGCGGGGGGGGACGGTCCGAGCAGTACTTC.

The rearrangement links TRBV6-1 to TRBJ2-7; D ambiguous. The CDR3 has 14 residues. Trimming removed 5 bases from V and 1 base from J, with 12 bases in between. CDR1 is MNHNS, CDR2 SASEGT, per germline. The DNA of the CDR3 is TGTGCCAGCAGTCGGCCTAGTGGGTCCTACGAGCAGTACTTC. It yields the protein CASSRPSGSYEQYF.

In this sample, this clone turned up a few times. The rearrangement joins TRBV11-2 to TRBJ2-7; 7 bases map to TRBD1. In germline, CDR1 is SGHAT, CDR2 FQNNGV. The CDR3 is 15 amino acids. V dropped 7 bases and J dropped 0; count of bases not matched to a gene: 9. DNA for the CDR3: TGTGCCAGCACGTTACAGGGGACGACCTCCTACGAGCAGTACTTC. It specifies CASTLQGTTSYEQYF.

J is TRBJ1-3 and V is TRBV29-1; unclear D gene. Trimming took 0 bases from V and 4 from J, leaving 10 bases between them. Germline-derived CDR1 and CDR2 are SQVTM and ANQGSEA. The CDR3 is 14 residues long. CDR3 loop: CSVEDPGSGNTIYF. The CDR3, as DNA: TGCAGCGTTGAAGATCCTGGGAGCGGAAACACCATATATTTT. Supplemented by reference TRBV29-1 and TRBJ1-3, the full variable domain reads SAVISQKPSRDICQRGTSLTIQCQVDSQVTMMFWYRQQPGQSLTLIATANQGSEATYESGFVIDKFPISRPNLTFSTLTVSNMSPEDSSIYLCSVEDPGSGNTIYFGEGSWLTVV.

This chain joins TRBV5-4 and TRBJ2-1; D is ambiguous. CDR3 length equals 15 residues. Germline values: CDR1 SGHNT, CDR2 YYREEE (reference sequence). V shed 0 bases and J shed 7 bases, with 14 bases lying between them. The CDR3 reads CASSLAPGFENEQFF. The DNA of the CDR3 is TGTGCCAGCAGCTTGGCCCCAGGTTTTGAGAATGAGCAGTTCTTC.

The rearrangement joins TRBV13 to TRBJ2-1; TRBD1 might be the D (5 bases). Trimming pared 5 bases from V and 5 bases from J, leaving 16 bases between. Germline-derived CDR1 and CDR2 are PRHDT and FYEKMQ (reference sequence). The CDR3 extends over 15 amino acids. The CDR3 is CASSQEGVEDNEQFF. The DNA of the CDR3 is TGTGCCAGCAGCCAGGAAGGGGTTGAGGACAATGAGCAGTTCTTC.